This T cell receptor beta chain comes out of a study of early stage breast cancer tumors. Whole-study context: Most invasive tumors, about 80% of the 16, were ER+/PR+/HER2-. The ER+/PR+/HER2- tumors included fewer than 10 ductal and four lobular carcinomas. Average read coverage per sample was 7.5 to 10-fold.

This clone appeared a few times. What it binds is not known. The data were produced by immunoSEQ multiplex PCR, yet TCRdb's version contains in-frame clones alone and is incomplete. Of roughly 49,000 clones listed, over 75% are singletons. Study-level points and caveats: Tumors had about 2.3-fold higher T cell density than normal breast.

Germline V gene sequence: CDR1 SGHNT, CDR2 YENEEA. With 5 bases clipped from V and 5 bases from J, the junction kept 0 bases outside the gene matches. The CDR3 spans 13 residues. The chain links TRBV11-3 to TRBJ2-3; 11 bases are a match to TRBD2. The sequenced sample was blood. This TCR derives from a person aged 40 to 50 with breast cancer. The CDR3 coding sequence is TGTGCCAGCAGCGGACTAGCGGGAGATACGCAGTATTTT. Translation: CASSGLAGDTQYF.